The next 6 T cell receptor beta chains were all read from a single sample in a study of OX40 agonist ivuxolimab in advanced cancers. Profiling relied on immunoSEQ multiplex PCR, and the TCRdb table lists in-frame clones only, not all of them. The table shows some 82,000 clones, with 91% occurring only once. The specimen was CD4+ or CD8+ T cells sorted from blood, collected in a trial of the OX40 agonist ivuxolimab. The receptors originated from an adult with an advanced solid tumor such as melanoma, head and neck, liver or kidney cancer.

The rearrangement links TRBV28 to TRBJ2-1; D is ambiguous. Trimming took off 6 bases at V and 2 bases at J, with 8 bases between the two ends. The CDR3 has 13 amino acids. Germline-derived CDR1 and CDR2 are MDHEN and SYDVKM. The CDR3 protein is CASRRETYNEQFF. The CDR3 nucleotides read TGTGCCAGCAGAAGGGAAACCTACAATGAGCAGTTCTTC.

The chain uses TRBV6-4 and TRBJ2-1; TRBD2 aligns across 7 bases. In germline, CDR1 is MRHNA, CDR2 SNTAGT. The CDR3 is 16 residues long. The trim removed 4 bases at V and 0 bases at J, leaving 6 bases unmatched. The DNA for the CDR3 is TGTGCCAGCAGTGGCACTAGCGTTGGCTCCTACAATGAGCAGTTCTTC. It specifies CASSGTSVGSYNEQFF.

The chain recombines TRBV7-9 with TRBJ2-1, with 13 bases matching TRBD2. Unmatched junction bases numbered 4, after V lost 6 bases and J lost 5 bases. CDR3 length: 15 amino acids. CDR1 and CDR2 from the germline V gene are SEHNR and FQNEAQ (reference sequence). The CDR3 is CASRQLAGGDNEQFF. The DNA of the CDR3 is TGTGCCAGCAGACAACTAGCGGGAGGGGACAATGAGCAGTTCTTC.

CDR3 DNA: TGTGCCAGCAGCCAAGAGGTAGGCCTAGCTGGAAATGAGCAGTTCTTC. Translation: CASSQEVGLAGNEQFF. V is TRBV14 and J is TRBJ2-1; a weak D match, TRBD2 (5 bases). The CDR3 is 16 residues long. With 0 bases removed from V and 7 bases from J, the gap between germline ends came to 16 bases. Germline V gives CDR1 SGHDN, CDR2 FVKESK.

J is TRBJ2-3 and V is TRBV13; D not resolved. Trimming pared 5 bases from V and 3 bases from J, leaving 12 bases between. CDR1 PRHDT and CDR2 FYEKMQ come from the germline V gene (reference sequence). The CDR3 covers 14 residues. CDR3 protein: CASSDESRTDTQYF. The DNA for the CDR3 is TGTGCCAGCAGCGATGAGAGCAGAACAGATACGCAGTATTTT.

The V gene is TRBV28, the J gene TRBJ2-2; D is undetermined. Germline V CDR1 and CDR2: MDHEN, SYDVKM. This CDR3 spans 15 amino acids. Trimming left V 3 bases short and J 0 bases short, with 8 bases between. Written as DNA, the CDR3 is TGTGCCAGCAGTTTGGGCTATTCGAACACCGGGGAGCTGTTTTTT. It yields the protein CASSLGYSNTGELFF.